This T cell receptor (beta chain) came from a study of cytomegalovirus exposure and HLA in healthy donors (dated by TCRdb to about 2017). Describing the broader study: In an earlier analysis of about 560 of the donors, less than 350 Gb of sequence data and 95 million to 130 million unique TCR beta sequences from about 190 million T cells were reported. Among 300 to 500 genotyped donors of the cohort, an average of around 220,000 unique TCR beta nucleotide sequences was sequenced per donor, of which about 19% were non-productive. To decide whether each TCR beta V gene segment behaved as functional or pseudogenic, an earlier analysis of some 600 of the donors relied on high-throughput TCR beta sequencing. Approximately 310 gigabases of sequencing data and 78 million or so unique TCR sequences were included in an early release covering 500 to 750 HLA-typed donors. A later analysis re-examined previously published TCR beta repertoires from about 700 donors and added high-resolution HLA genotyping to investigate patterns of TCR occurrence. About five DR-DQ haplotypes were treated as single units for association and clustering because of strong linkage in the cohort. Every repertoire in the discovery cohort had been generated on one and the same sequencing platform. Typing coverage differed by locus: A, B, C, DRB1 and DQB1 were typed in roughly 629-630 donors, DQA1 in 522, DPA1 in around 600, and DPB1 in 450 to 490. The genetic ancestry cluster associated with self-reported Caucasian donors included approximately 85% of the 398 genotyped donors. The study was designed to test whether signatures of past pathogen exposure could be identified by cataloging public T cell receptors. HLA typing included class I and class II loci at four-digit resolution. A separate validation cohort of roughly 130 different subjects was used in addition to the roughly 700-subject first cohort. The study profiled the T cell repertoires of around 700 subjects by immunosequencing and related them to cytomegalovirus serostatus. A later genetic analysis used genome-wide SNP genotypes for about 60% of the roughly 670 donors, treating that subset as a discovery cohort. Alongside the repertoire data, information on donor age, sex, ethnicity and CMV serostatus was compiled. Rather than drawing on any new phenotypic data, the later analysis identified candidate immune exposures from TCR beta sequences and the way those sequences occurred across donors. To predict cytomegalovirus infection status, the study combined high-throughput TCR immunosequencing, statistical association of individual TCRs with disease status, and machine learning.

Comment on this clone: Its cognate antigen has yet to be identified.

The cohort consisted of 600 to 700 healthy bone marrow donors. At the time of sampling, all cohort members were nominally healthy, though unrecorded immune exposures were likely present. The donor was CMV seronegative and was included in the group of under 450 seronegative cohort members. A peripheral blood sample was provided by each donor, and peripheral blood mononuclear cells were used for TCR beta sequencing. The Qiagen DNeasy Blood Extraction Kit was used to extract genomic DNA from the blood cell samples. Reading from cysteine to phenylalanine, the CDR3 counts 14 amino acids. Only the CDR3 part of the read is kept: 42 bases, read in frame from the first base. The germline V gene yields SQVTM for CDR1 and ANQGSEA for CDR2. V was cut back by 1 base and J by 4 bases, leaving a gap of 13 bases between them. Libraries were built with the immunoSEQ multiplex PCR assay. A mixture of 60 forward primers for TCR Vbeta segments and 13 reverse primers for TCR Jbeta segments was used in the multiplex PCR. Amplification of the CDR3 region of rearranged TCR beta genes was performed with a multiplex PCR assay on genomic DNA. On the Illumina HiSeq System, the amplified TCR beta libraries were sequenced as 87-base-pair reads. For the original study's pipeline: A later analysis tallied tens of millions of unique TCR beta chains across the approximately 670 repertoires, and some 12 million of those chains were shared by two or more donors. Raw reads were error-corrected and collapsed into unique sequences with a nearest-neighbor algorithm that merged closely related sequences to remove PCR and sequencing errors. Alignment of CDR3 sequences to IMGT reference sequences was used to assign V, D and J gene segments. For a sequence to be retained, at least a six-nucleotide match to both a V gene segment and a J gene segment was required. A rearrangement was called productive if the CDR3 had no stop codons and remained in frame with V and J, and every other rearrangement was called non-productive. Following IMGT convention, CDR3 was defined as the stretch from the second conserved V-encoded cysteine up to the conserved J-encoded phenylalanine. The earlier analysis of some 550 of the donors excluded any sequence lacking an unambiguous match to a single V gene segment. In an earlier analysis of some 590 of the donors, a V segment was called functional when productive rearrangements were above 56.7%, and segregating when the standard deviation between donors exceeded 5%. A statistical classification framework was built to diagnose cytomegalovirus status from the catalog of TCR beta chain sequences. In a later analysis, V and J genes were assigned by comparing TCR nucleotide sequences against IMGT/GENE-DB human TR gene sequences. In a later analysis, CDR3 sequences and most-parsimonious VDJ recombination scenarios were assigned using the TCRdist pipeline. In a later analysis, each TCR beta chain was defined by its CDR3 amino acid sequence together with its V-gene family, and reads without a unique V-gene family were excluded. In a later analysis, a few hundred highly shared, low-generation-probability nucleotide sequences were removed to address suspected cross-contamination and a sequencing artifact. A later analysis calculated a clonal expansion index for each public chain from normalized within-repertoire ranks of inferred template counts. Generation probabilities in a later analysis came from a VDJ recombination model fitted to out-of-frame rearrangements, and those results were checked against IGoR. In a later analysis, hypergeometric tests were used to score TCR-TCR, TCR-HLA and TCR-CMV co-occurrence, with a repertoire-size bias correction applied to TCR pairs. To estimate false discovery rates, a later analysis permuted the HLA or CMV assignments 20 times. A later analysis grouped co-occurring TCRs with DBSCAN, adding TCRdist sequence similarity when clustering within HLA-allele-positive subsets. Repertoires with fewer than 30,000 or more than 120,000 public chains, plus five repertoires with anomalous nucleotide sharing, were excluded from co-occurrence clustering. Sourced from immuneACCESS, this table was stored by TCRdb with only in-frame sequences that have V and J called. A share of the clones is absent; for the studies checked, an unresolved V gene accounts for under half, and the remainder has no known explanation. The V and J calls and clone size are taken from that table; D and trimming were inferred from the DNA. This sample's listing comprises about 140,000 clones. Less than 3% of the sample rests with the top ten.

What the research found in general, with its limitations: Strong co-occurrence of HLA alleles, especially DR and DQ, made assigning TCR associations to individual alleles difficult. A further reported finding was that TCR beta sequences accurately predicted the HLA-A and HLA-B alleles for most subjects in the first cohort. Some IMGT-functional V segments, including TRBV6-2 and TRBV6-3, could not be distinguished by the 87-base-pair reads and were therefore excluded. An earlier analysis of approximately 540 of the donors showed that most TCR beta V segments appeared in productive rearrangements either about 87% or about 30% of the time, which broadly matched IMGT annotations. The presence/absence analyses assumed that sequencing depth was roughly uniform across donors, and that assumption may not be true. This cohort had only TCR beta chains sequenced, and the lack of alpha or paired-chain data limited which features could be detected. Three of the identified cytomegalovirus-associated TCR beta chains were confirmed in vitro to be specific for cytomegalovirus antigens. In both the original and validation cohorts, the classifier was reported to diagnose cytomegalovirus status with high specificity and sensitivity. A later analysis associated 16,951 TCR beta sequences with specific HLA alleles at a false discovery rate of 0.05. CMV serostatus was the only immune exposure information available for the cohort. The authors suggested that the approach could potentially be generalized to other disease states and immunological phenotypes. In the study, roughly 160 TCR beta chains were listed as associated with cytomegalovirus. Most CMV-associated TCR beta chains appeared to be HLA-restricted in a later analysis, and the HLA associations seemed to be driven largely by CMV exposure. The earlier analysis of 587 of the donors excluded approximately 17 rarely observed V segments, including chromosome 9 orphons, because counts were too low. In a later analysis, several top co-occurrence clusters were reported to appear linked to parvovirus B19, influenza, CMV and Epstein-Barr virus. Compared with equally common non-associated chains, HLA-associated TCR beta chains in a later analysis were more clonally expanded and had lower generation probabilities. In a later genetic analysis, fewer N-insertions in productive TCRs were reported among donors in an Asian-associated ancestry cluster than the roughly 710-donor mean. A cluster of highly shared sequence variants was judged likely to be a technical artifact of the sequencing pipeline. Correlated functional status among segregating V segments might be attributable to linkage disequilibrium, but an unknown experimental factor could not be ruled out. An association between a missense DCLRE1C variant and V-gene and J-gene trimming of TCR beta chains was found in a later genetic analysis and replicated in an independent cohort. In a later analysis, TCR association rates were found to vary across HLA loci, with the most associated TCRs seen for DRB1 alleles and the fewest for HLA-C alleles. Across donors, most TCR sequences were observed very rarely, whereas some public TCRs were present in many individuals. Because HLA typing was missing for some donors at each locus, association tests included only the typed subset.

The TCR sequence derives from a middle-aged man in good health and CMV-seronegative. Sample: PBMCs. The rearrangement joined TRBV29-1 to TRBJ2-5, with no D gene named confidently. The CDR3 region reads CSVEGRLVAETQYF. In nucleotides, the sequence is TGCAGCGTTGAAGGAAGGTTGGTAGCAGAGACCCAGTACTTC.